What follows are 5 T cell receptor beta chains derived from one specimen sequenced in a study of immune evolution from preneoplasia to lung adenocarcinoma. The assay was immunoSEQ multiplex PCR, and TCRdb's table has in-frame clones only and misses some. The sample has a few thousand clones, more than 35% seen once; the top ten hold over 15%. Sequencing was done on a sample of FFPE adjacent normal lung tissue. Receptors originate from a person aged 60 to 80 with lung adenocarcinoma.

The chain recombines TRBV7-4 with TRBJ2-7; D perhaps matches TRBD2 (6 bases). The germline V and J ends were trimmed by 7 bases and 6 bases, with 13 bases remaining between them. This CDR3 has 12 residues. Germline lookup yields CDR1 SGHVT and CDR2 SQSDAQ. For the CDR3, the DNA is TGTGCCAGCATTATCCGGGGAGGCGAGCAGTACTTC. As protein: CASIIRGGEQYF.

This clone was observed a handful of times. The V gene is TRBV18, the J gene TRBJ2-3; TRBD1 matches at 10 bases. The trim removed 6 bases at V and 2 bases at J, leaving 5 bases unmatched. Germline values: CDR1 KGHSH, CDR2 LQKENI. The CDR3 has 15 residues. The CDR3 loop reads CASSRQGAPTDTQYF. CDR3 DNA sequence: TGTGCCAGCTCCCGACAGGGGGCTCCCACAGATACGCAGTATTTT.

The CDR3 here is CSVEGGPGFDNEQFF. The CDR3 nucleotides read TGCAGCGTTGAAGGTGGTCCGGGGTTTGACAATGAGCAGTTCTTC. This rearrangement joins TRBV29-1 to TRBJ2-1, with TRBD2 as a possible D gene (5 bases). The CDR3 spans 15 residues. Germline lookup yields CDR1 SQVTM and CDR2 ANQGSEA. Trimming left V 1 base short and J 5 bases short, with 15 bases between.

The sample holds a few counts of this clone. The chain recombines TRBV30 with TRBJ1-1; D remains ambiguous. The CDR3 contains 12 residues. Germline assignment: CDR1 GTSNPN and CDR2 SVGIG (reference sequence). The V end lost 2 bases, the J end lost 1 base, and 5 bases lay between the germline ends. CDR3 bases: TGTGCCTGGAGTTTCGGGAACACTGAAGCTTTCTTT. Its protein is CAWSFGNTEAFF.

CDR3 nucleotides: TGTGCCAGCTCACCAGTCGGGACAGGGGGCACAGATACGCAGTATTTT. Residues: CASSPVGTGGTDTQYF. The chain is built from TRBV18 and TRBJ2-3; 10 nucleotides align to TRBD1. The CDR3 contains 16 residues. The trim removed 2 bases at V and 1 base at J, leaving 3 bases unmatched. CDR1 is KGHSH and CDR2 is LQKENI in the germline V gene.